The source of this T cell receptor beta chain is a study of OX40 agonist ivuxolimab in advanced cancers. With respect to the entire study: Ivuxolimab was an agonistic, fully human IgG2 monoclonal antibody directed against OX40 (CD134), a costimulatory receptor. Intravenous ivuxolimab was administered to patients every 2 weeks at six dose levels: 0.01, 0.1, 0.3, 1.5, 3 and 10 mg/kg. Of the 50 to 55 patients in dose escalation, some 20 had hepatocellular carcinoma, some 15 had melanoma, 9 had renal cell carcinoma and 9 had head and neck cancer. In the dose-escalation cohort, approximately 82% of patients were male, and the mean age was roughly 60 years, with a range of roughly 23 to 85. Patients were allowed to have had prior anti-PD-1, anti-PD-L1 or anti-CTLA-4 therapy, and around two fifths of the dose-escalation patients had been treated with checkpoint inhibitors. Partial responses occurred in three dose-escalation patients: two with cutaneous melanoma and one with hepatocellular carcinoma. Peripheral TCRbeta sequencing was intended to test whether TCR sequence diversity was altered and clonal T-cell expansion was caused by ivuxolimab. The paper describes the monotherapy dose-escalation part (N ≈ 49 patients) of the phase I trial of ivuxolimab. General conclusions and limits of the study: Clonal expansion of both CD4+ and CD8+ blood T cells was observed from baseline to week 6 at doses 0.1 to 3.0 mg/kg. Low levels of normalized T-cell clonal expansion were also seen in some nonresponding patients. Partial responders in the 0.1-3.0 mg/kg groups had among the lowest normalized peripheral clonal expansion, especially among CD8+ T cells. Antigen specificity was not determined for the clonally expanded peripheral T cells. After ivuxolimab, more expanded clones were found on average in CD8+ T cells than in CD4+ T cells.

Of note for this clone: Its cognate antigen has yet to be identified. No per-base quality is available; no much larger clone lies one base away.

For sequencing of the TCRbeta CDR3 region, genomic DNA was extracted from the sorted cells. The immunoSEQ Assay was used for sequencing of TCRbeta CDR3 regions. This immuneACCESS table, as held by TCRdb, lists in-frame sequences with V and J called but not all clones. Of the missing ones, under half trace to an unresolved V gene in checked studies; the others have no known cause. Counted in this sample were about 28,000 clones; more than 65% of them appeared once. The ten largest clonotypes hold around 10% of the sample. Patients with a history of autoimmune disease or receiving systemic immunosuppression were excluded from the trial. Peripheral blood for TCR sequencing was collected from all dose cohorts at baseline, on cycle 4 day 1, and on cycle 7 day 1. Samples came from an open-label, multicenter, first-in-human phase I dose-escalation trial of ivuxolimab. Adults with locally advanced or metastatic melanoma, renal cell carcinoma, hepatocellular carcinoma or head and neck squamous cell carcinoma were enrolled in the trial. CD4+ and CD8+ T cells were sorted separately from peripheral blood before TCR sequencing.

The sequence was collected from an adult with an advanced solid tumor such as melanoma, head and neck, liver or kidney cancer. The specimen comprised CD4+ or CD8+ T cells sorted from blood, sampled in a trial of the OX40 agonist ivuxolimab.

This receptor has the CDR3 CSVEGLRQVQTQYF. Read as DNA, the sequence is TGCAGCGTCGAGGGGCTGAGACAGGTACAGACCCAGTACTTC. The sequence joins TRBV29-1 to TRBJ2-5; TRBD1 is possibly the D segment (6 matching bases). The CDR3 runs 14 residues from the cysteine to the phenylalanine. The CDR3 DNA has 42 bases and is translated from base 1. Relative to germline, V is 6 bases shorter and J is 6 bases shorter, with 20 bases between their ends. CDR1 SQVTM and CDR2 ANQGSEA were looked up in the germline V gene. The variable domain in full, with residues beyond the CDR3 obtained from the reference TRBV29-1 and TRBJ2-5 genes, is SAVISQKPSRDICQRGTSLTIQCQVDSQVTMMFWYRQQPGQSLTLIATANQGSEATYESGFVIDKFPISRPNLTFSTLTVSNMSPEDSSIYLCSVEGLRQVQTQYFGPGTRLLVL.